The 19 T cell receptor beta chains given below trace back to one sample, sequenced in a study of breast tumors, draining lymph nodes, adjacent tissues. Via MiXCR, TCRdb re-called the multiplex PCR reads, giving one row per CDR3 protein. The sample has roughly 130,000 distinct CDR3 sequences; 15% to 20% are singletons. Breast cancer patients provided tissue from their axillary draining lymph nodes. Input material: axillary lymph node tissue. The receptor source for this set is a female donor with breast cancer. Some clones in this sample may be carry-over from other donors' samples.

V and J are TRBV12-3 or TRBV12-4 and TRBJ2-2; 11 bases are a match to TRBD2. This CDR3 spans 17 amino acids. With V trimmed by 6 bases and J by 5 bases, 11 bases remained unmatched. CDR3: CASSRDSGGAGTGELFF. Here the CDR3 DNA reads TGTGCCAGCAGCAGAGATAGCGGGGGGGCCGGGACCGGGGAGCTGTTTTTT.

Many counts were recorded for this clonotype. V and J are TRBV20-1 and TRBJ1-5; a weak D match, TRBD1 (5 bases). CDR1 and CDR2 from the germline V gene are DFQATT and SNEGSKA (reference sequence). V shed 3 bases and J shed 11 bases, with 23 bases lying between them. CDR3 size: 15 residues. CDR3 nucleotide sequence: TGCAGTGCTAGTGGGGGTTGGGCTTTACAGAGGGCCCAGCATTTT. It is translated as CSASGGWALQRAQHF.

V gene TRBV6-1 combines with J gene TRBJ2-4; a possible D gene is TRBD1 (6 bases). The length of the CDR3 is 16 residues. Germline V gene lookup returns CDR1 MNHNS and CDR2 SASEGT. V was shortened by 3 bases and J by 0 bases, with 12 bases between the two germline ends. CDR3 protein: CASSDLGALAKNIQYF. As DNA, the CDR3 is TGTGCCAGCAGTGATCTGGGGGCGTTAGCCAAAAACATTCAGTACTTC.

A remark on this clonotype: This may be a read error, as it is one base from a much larger clone. The V and J genes are TRBV27 and TRBJ2-3; D is ambiguous. CDR1 MNHEY and CDR2 SMNVEV come from the germline V gene (reference sequence). The CDR3 sequence is 14 residues long. DNA for the CDR3: TGTGCCAGCAGTTCTAGGGTTGGTAGAGATATGCAGTATTTT. It specifies CASSSRVGRDMQYF.

At least ten counts were recorded for this clonotype. The chain combines TRBV19 with TRBJ2-1, with TRBD1 matching over 9 bases. V shed 4 bases and J 3 bases; nucleotides not matched to a gene: 7. There are 16 residues in the CDR3. CDR1 and CDR2 (germline): LNHDA, SQIVND (reference sequence). This chain's CDR3 is CASSTPGQGIYNEQFF. DNA for the CDR3: TGTGCCAGTAGTACCCCGGGACAGGGTATCTACAATGAGCAGTTCTTC.

This clonotype was observed once. A much more abundant neighbour one base away suggests this may be a read error. The gene calls are TRBV20-1 and TRBJ2-2; 8 bases fit TRBD1. Germline V gene lookup returns CDR1 DFQATT and CDR2 SNEGSKA (reference sequence). The V and J ends lost 7 bases and 7 bases, in that order; junction bases with no gene match: 11. This CDR3 spans 14 amino acids. CDR3 amino acids: CSDTAQGAIGELFF. The CDR3 DNA reads TGCAGTGATACTGCCCAGGGGGCAATCGGGGAGCTGTTTTTT.

Concerning this clonotype: A much larger clone differs by one base, so this may be a read error. The chain joins TRBV6-4 to TRBJ1-2, with a tentative D call TRBD1 (6 bases). Germline assignment: CDR1 MRHNA and CDR2 SNTAGT. The CDR3 covers 15 residues. The DNA for the CDR3 is TGTGCCAGCAGTGCATCTCCTGGACAGAACTATGGCTACGCCTTC. Amino acids: CASSASPGQNYGYAF.

This clonotype showed up many times. The junction departs from the called germline gene at one end, perhaps through a read error. This chain connects TRBV2 to TRBJ2-7; 7 bases map to TRBD2. The germline CDR1 and CDR2 sequences are SNHLY and FYNNEI. CDR3 length: 11 amino acids. Here the CDR3 reads CASSEAGTQAF. Here the CDR3 DNA reads TGTGCCAGCAGCGAAGCGGGGACCCAAGCCTTC. Full variable domain (outside the CDR3, taken from reference TRBV2 and TRBJ2-7): EPEVTQTPSHQVTQMGQEVILRCVPISNHLYFYWYRQILGQKVEFLVSFYNNEISEKSEIFDDQFSVERPDGSNFTLKIRSTKLEDSAMYFCASSEAGTQAFGPGTRLTVT.

Ten or more counts support this clonotype. The chain recombines TRBV4-2 with TRBJ1-2, with D uncertain. CDR3 length equals 14 residues. Germline V gives CDR1 LGHNA, CDR2 YNFKEQ. Trimming left V 0 bases short and J 7 bases short, with 12 bases between. DNA of the CDR3: TGTGCCAGCAGCCAAGATGAAGTCAGTATTGGCTACACCTTC. Its protein is CASSQDEVSIGYTF.

This chain joins TRBV5-6 and TRBJ2-1; 16 bases are a match to TRBD2. This CDR3 is built from 19 residues. J lost 7 bases, V lost 1 base, and 11 bases had no gene match. Per germline, CDR1 SGHDT and CDR2 YYEEEE. CDR3 in DNA: TGTGCCAGCAGCTTGAGTGTCGGGACTAGCGGGAGGGCCTGGAATGAGCAGTTCTTC. Amino acid sequence: CASSLSVGTSGRAWNEQFF.

This clonotype was picked up many times. V usage is TRBV20-1 and J usage is TRBJ2-3; TRBD1 might be the D (6 bases). The CDR3 loop spans 14 amino acids. The V gene lost 2 bases and the J gene lost 2 bases, with 11 bases spanning the gap. Per germline, CDR1 DFQATT and CDR2 SNEGSKA (reference sequence). The CDR3 DNA is TGCAGTGCTAGACCCCAGGGGAACACAGATACGCAGTATTTT. It encodes CSARPQGNTDTQYF.

Many counts were recorded for this clonotype. The chain combines TRBV5-1 with TRBJ2-1, with 10 bases lining up with TRBD2. This CDR3 is 14 amino acids long. Germline-derived CDR1 and CDR2 are SGHRS and YFSETQ. Trimming at V came to 0 bases and at J to 7 bases, leaving 1 base not matched to a gene. DNA of the CDR3: TGCGCCAGCAGCTTGGGGACTAGCGGAAATGAGCAGTTCTTC. This sequence encodes CASSLGTSGNEQFF.

This clonotype was picked up a small number of times. V is TRBV5-1 and J is TRBJ2-3; D tentatively reads TRBD1 or TRBD2 (7 bases each). The CDR3 spans 16 residues. Trimming took off 4 bases at V and 0 bases at J, with 15 bases between the two ends. Germline V gene sequence: CDR1 SGHRS, CDR2 YFSETQ. The CDR3 nucleotides read TGCGCCAGCAGCCAATCAGGGGGGGGGAGCACAGATACGCAGTATTTT. Translation: CASSQSGGGSTDTQYF. Filled out from reference TRBV5-1 and TRBJ2-3, the complete variable domain reads KAGVTQTPRYLIKTRGQQVTLSCSPISGHRSVSWYQQTPGQGLQFLFEYFSETQRNKGNFPGRFSGRQFSNSRSEMNVSTLELGDSALYLCASSQSGGGSTDTQYFGPGTRLTVL.

This clonotype was picked up many times. The chain couples TRBV9 to TRBJ2-1; D is uncertain. V gave up 1 base and J gave up 2 bases, with 13 bases separating them. The germline V gene has CDR1 SGDLS and CDR2 YYNGEE. This CDR3 spans 16 amino acids. CDR3 protein: CASSVFENQPYNEQFF. The CDR3 coding sequence is TGTGCCAGCAGCGTATTCGAAAACCAACCCTACAATGAGCAGTTCTTC.

As for this clonotype: A much bigger clone sits one base away, suggesting this may be a read error. V is TRBV3-1 and J is TRBJ2-2; TRBD2 might be the D (5 bases). Germline V gene lookup returns CDR1 LGHDT and CDR2 YNNKEL (reference sequence). The CDR3 sequence is 14 residues long. CDR3 sequence reads: CASSQVENTGEPFF. In DNA form, the CDR3 reads TGTGCCAGCAGCCAAGTGGAGAACACCGGGGAGCCGTTTTTT.

Comment on this clonotype: With a much larger clone just one base away, this may be a read error. A read error is likely, as this CDR3 ends without the conserved phenylalanine or tryptophan. The chain recombines TRBV18 with TRBJ2-5, with D tentatively TRBD1 (6 bases). Trimming removed 5 bases at V and 1 base at J, with 14 bases between. This CDR3 comprises 15 residues. Germline lookup yields CDR1 KGHSH and CDR2 LQKENI. The CDR3 nucleotides are TGTGCCAGCTCAAAACTCAGGGGATCCCAAGAGACCCAGTACCTC. Its protein is CASSKLRGSQETQYL.

This clonotype was recorded only once. A much larger clone differs by one base, so this may be a read error. The rearrangement uses TRBV6-5 and TRBJ2-5; D gene unclear. The CDR3 totals 12 residues. Germline V gene sequence: CDR1 MNHEY, CDR2 SVGAGI. CDR3: CASRNRIETRYF. As DNA, the CDR3 is TGTGCCAGCAGGAACCGAATAGAGACCCGGTACTTC.

The chain couples TRBV5-4 to TRBJ2-1; TRBD2 agrees at 11 bases. J gave up 15 bases and V 6 bases, and 17 bases lay outside the gene matches. Germline lookup yields CDR1 SGHNT and CDR2 YYREEE (reference sequence). The CDR3 sequence is 15 residues long. The DNA of the CDR3 is TGTGCCAGCACCGGGACTAGCGGTAGAGGGAGTGTATTGTTCTTC. Amino acids: CASTGTSGRGSVLFF.

About this clonotype: A single base separates this from a much larger clone, so it may be a read error. As the CDR3 is not closed by the conserved phenylalanine or tryptophan, this likely results from a read error. The chain combines TRBV20-1 with TRBJ2-2; 9 nucleotides align to TRBD2. V dropped 2 bases and J dropped 1; count of bases not matched to a gene: 2. The germline CDR1 and CDR2 sequences are DFQATT and SNEGSKA (reference sequence). The length of the CDR3 is 15 residues. The CDR3 sequence: CSARLSGGNTGELFV. The CDR3, as DNA: TGCAGTGCTAGACTTAGCGGGGGGAACACCGGGGAGCTGTTTGTT.